This T cell receptor beta chain stems from a study of blood T cell repertoires in COVID-19. Study context: Sites in the United States, Italy and Spain provided acute and convalescent COVID-19 samples. T cells, B-cell-depleted T cells, or PBMCs supplied cDNA or gDNA.

In the original analysis: Estimation of nucleated cell counts was performed using reference gene primer amplification. Profiled with immunoSEQ multiplex PCR; TCRdb holds only in-frame clones, not every one. V and J calls and clone size are copied from that table; D and trimming were computed from the DNA. The repertoire has fewer than 70,000 clones, 65% to 90% of them found once; the top ten carry just under 3%. The TCR originated in a man older than 75 with acute or convalescent COVID-19. The sample taken for sequencing was peripheral blood.

The chain's CDR3 is CASSELLAGGPSDTQYF. CDR3 DNA sequence: TGTGCCAGCAGTGAACTCCTAGCGGGAGGGCCTTCAGATACGCAGTATTTT. The chain joins TRBV25-1 to TRBJ2-3; 12 bases are shared with TRBD2. V dropped 2 bases and J dropped 4; count of bases not matched to a gene: 7. The germline V gene encodes CDR1 MGHDK and CDR2 SYGVNS. The CDR3 sequence is 17 residues long.